The following is a T cell receptor (beta chain) sequence with its context. These data come from a study of OX40 agonist ivuxolimab in advanced cancers. V lost 2 bases and J lost 0, with 9 bases in between. There are 15 residues in the CDR3. Germline assignment: CDR1 SGHRS and CDR2 YFSETQ. Patients were ineligible given autoimmune disease history or systemic immunosuppression. The assay was immunoSEQ multiplex PCR, and TCRdb's table has in-frame clones only and misses some. In the table there are some 67,000 clones, 70% to 90% of which are singletons. Sequenced here: CD4+ or CD8+ T cells sorted from blood, sampled in a trial of the OX40 agonist ivuxolimab. This clonotype originated in an adult with an advanced solid tumor such as melanoma, head and neck, liver or kidney cancer. This sequence joins TRBV5-1 and TRBJ1-3, with D possibly TRBD1 on 5 matching bases. This CDR3 reads CASSLLGLSGNTIYF. CDR3 DNA sequence: TGCGCCAGCAGCTTATTGGGACTCTCTGGAAACACCATATATTTT.